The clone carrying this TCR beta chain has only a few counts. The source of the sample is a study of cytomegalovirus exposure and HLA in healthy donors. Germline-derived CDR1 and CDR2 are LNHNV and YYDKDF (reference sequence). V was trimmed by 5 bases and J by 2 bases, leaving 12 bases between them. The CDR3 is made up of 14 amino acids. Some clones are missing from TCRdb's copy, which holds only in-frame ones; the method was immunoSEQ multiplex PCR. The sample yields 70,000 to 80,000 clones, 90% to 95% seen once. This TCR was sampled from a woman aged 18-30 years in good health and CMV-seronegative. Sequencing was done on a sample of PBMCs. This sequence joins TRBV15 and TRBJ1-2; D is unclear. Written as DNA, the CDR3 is TGTGCCACCAGCGATTACGGTTCAAACTATGGCTACACCTTC. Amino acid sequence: CATSDYGSNYGYTF. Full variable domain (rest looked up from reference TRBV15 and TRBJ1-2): DAMVIQNPRYQVTQFGKPVTLSCSQTLNHNVMYWYQQKSSQAPKLLFHYYDKDFNNEADTPDNFQSRRPNTSFCFLDIRSPGLGDTAMYLCATSDYGSNYGYTFGSGTRLTVV.